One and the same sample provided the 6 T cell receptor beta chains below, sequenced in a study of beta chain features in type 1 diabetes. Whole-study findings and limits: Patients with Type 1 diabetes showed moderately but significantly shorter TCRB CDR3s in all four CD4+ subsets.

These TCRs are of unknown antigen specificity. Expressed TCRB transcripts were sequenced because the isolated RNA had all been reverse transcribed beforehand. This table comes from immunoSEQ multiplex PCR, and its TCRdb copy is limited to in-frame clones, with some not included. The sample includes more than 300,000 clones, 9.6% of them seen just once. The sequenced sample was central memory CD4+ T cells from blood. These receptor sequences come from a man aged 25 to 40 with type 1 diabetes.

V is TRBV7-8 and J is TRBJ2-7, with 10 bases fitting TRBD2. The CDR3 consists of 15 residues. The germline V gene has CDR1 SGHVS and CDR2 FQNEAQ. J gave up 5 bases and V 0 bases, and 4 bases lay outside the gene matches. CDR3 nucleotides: TGTGCCAGCAGCTTAGCTCTAGCGGGAGCTCACGAGCAGTACTTC. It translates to CASSLALAGAHEQYF.

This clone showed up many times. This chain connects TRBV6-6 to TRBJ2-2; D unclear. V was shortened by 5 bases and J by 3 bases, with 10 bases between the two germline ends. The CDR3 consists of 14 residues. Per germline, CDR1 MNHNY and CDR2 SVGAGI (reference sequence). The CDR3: CASSDKADTGELFF. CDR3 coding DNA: TGTGCCAGCAGTGACAAGGCGGACACCGGGGAGCTGTTTTTT.

As DNA, the CDR3 is TGTGCCAGCAGCCCCGGATACACCGGGGAGCTGTTTTTT. Translated: CASSPGYTGELFF. The chain employs TRBV11-2 and TRBJ2-2, with D uncertain. Germline lookup yields CDR1 SGHAT and CDR2 FQNNGV. The CDR3 contains 13 residues. V was cut by 5 bases and J by 3 bases, with 7 bases left in between.

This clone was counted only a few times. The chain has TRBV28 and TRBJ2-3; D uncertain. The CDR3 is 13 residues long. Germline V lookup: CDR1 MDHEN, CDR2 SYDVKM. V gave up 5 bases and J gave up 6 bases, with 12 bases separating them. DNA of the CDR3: TGTGCCAGCAGTCCCTCGGACCGGGATACGCAGTATTTT. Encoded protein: CASSPSDRDTQYF.

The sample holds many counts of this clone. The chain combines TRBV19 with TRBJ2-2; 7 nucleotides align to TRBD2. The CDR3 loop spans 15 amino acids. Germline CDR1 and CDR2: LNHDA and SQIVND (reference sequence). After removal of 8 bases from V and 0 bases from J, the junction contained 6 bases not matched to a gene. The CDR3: CASSKGGTNTGELFF. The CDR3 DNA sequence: TGTGCCAGTTCTAAGGGAGGGACGAACACCGGGGAGCTGTTTTTT.

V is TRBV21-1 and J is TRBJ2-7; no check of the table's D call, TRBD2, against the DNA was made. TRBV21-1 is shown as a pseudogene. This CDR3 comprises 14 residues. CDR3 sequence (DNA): TGTGCCAGCAGCAAAGGGTACTCCTCCTACGAGCAGTACTTC. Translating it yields CASSKGYSSYEQYF.